A single sample is the source of the 16 T cell receptor beta chains below, sequenced in a study of T cell responses to AZD1222 COVID-19 vaccine. Method: immunoSEQ multiplex PCR; TCRdb's copy keeps in-frame clones and lacks some. The table lists some 120,000 clones, 90% of them singletons, with around 7.2% in the top ten. This specimen was peripheral blood, taken on day 0 of AZD1222 vaccination. The origin of the receptors is an adult in good health.

The rearrangement joins TRBV5-1 to TRBJ1-2, with D perhaps TRBD1 (5 bases). Trimming removed 1 base from V and 6 bases from J, with 16 bases in between. The CDR3 is 15 residues long. CDR1 and CDR2 from the germline V gene are SGHRS and YFSETQ. In DNA, the CDR3 is TGCGCCAGCAGCTTGAATACTGGGGGGTCTGATGGCTACACCTTC. Residues: CASSLNTGGSDGYTF.

This rearrangement joins TRBV24-1 to TRBJ2-3; D not resolved. With 3 bases removed from V and 11 bases from J, the gap between germline ends came to 14 bases. The CDR3 length is 13 residues. Per the germline V gene, CDR1 is KGHDR and CDR2 is SFDVKD. In nucleotides, the CDR3 is TGTGCCACCAGTGATCAAGGTCCCCGCCGGCAGTATTTT. Protein sequence: CATSDQGPRRQYF.

This clone was detected only once. This rearrangement joins TRBV3-1 (or the pseudogene TRBV3-2) to TRBJ2-4, with a tentative D call TRBD2 (5 bases). Trimming removed 5 bases at V and 0 bases at J, with 17 bases between. CDR1 is LGHDT and CDR2 is YNNKEL in the germline V gene (reference sequence). The CDR3 totals 17 residues. The CDR3, as DNA: TGTGCCAGCAGCGGCGCGGGCCGCCCCTTAGCCAAAAACATTCAGTACTTC. It codes for CASSGAGRPLAKNIQYF.

The chain combines TRBV4-3 with TRBJ1-1; D gene ambiguous. Germline-derived CDR1 and CDR2 are LGHNA and YSLEER. This CDR3 is built from 15 residues. V was trimmed by 0 bases and J by 2 bases, leaving 10 bases between them. The CDR3 region has the DNA TGCGCCAGCAGCCAAGAAGCAGAGTTTAACACTGAAGCTTTCTTT. This sequence encodes CASSQEAEFNTEAFF.

A word on this clone: The identical CDR3 is also encoded by other nucleotide sequences in the sample. The chain is built from TRBV5-5 and TRBJ2-3; 7 positions match TRBD1. Germline V gene sequence: CDR1 SGHKS, CDR2 YYEKEE (reference sequence). The CDR3 is made up of 14 amino acids. V dropped 2 bases and J dropped 6; count of bases not matched to a gene: 6. CDR3 sequence (DNA): TGTGCCAGCAGCTTTGGGACAGACACGGATACGCAGTATTTT. Translating it yields CASSFGTDTDTQYF.

The V call is TRBV19, the J call TRBJ2-7, with D perhaps matching TRBD2 (6 bases). CDR1 and CDR2 (germline): LNHDA, SQIVND (reference sequence). CDR3 length: 16 residues. Trimming pared 3 bases from V and 4 bases from J, leaving 19 bases between. The CDR3 here is CASSISGAPKGYEQYF. The CDR3, as DNA: TGTGCCAGTAGTATTAGCGGAGCGCCTAAGGGATACGAGCAGTACTTC.

The chain combines TRBV15 with TRBJ1-5, with a weak D call TRBD1 (6 bases). Germline CDR1 and CDR2: LNHNV and YYDKDF (reference sequence). The CDR3 contains 16 residues. Trimming shortened V by 3 bases and J by 10 bases, and 22 bases separated the two germline ends. The CDR3 reads CATSSRTALTQSPQHF. CDR3 bases: TGTGCCACCAGCAGTAGGACAGCCCTTACTCAATCACCCCAGCATTTT.

The gene calls are TRBV7-2 and TRBJ1-1, with 8 bases aligning to TRBD1. CDR1 SGHTA and CDR2 FQGNSA come from the germline V gene. The CDR3 extends over 14 amino acids. Trimming at V came to 3 bases and at J to 5 bases, leaving 5 bases not matched to a gene. CDR3 nucleotides: TGTGCCAGCAGCTTCGGACAGGGTCGAACTGAAGCTTTCTTT. It encodes CASSFGQGRTEAFF.

The chain employs TRBV5-1 and TRBJ2-1; D is possibly TRBD2 (6 bases). Looked up from germline, CDR1 is SGHRS and CDR2 is YFSETQ. Trimming pared 0 bases from V and 9 bases from J, leaving 28 bases between. The length of the CDR3 is 19 residues. CDR3 nucleotides: TGCGCCAGCAGCTTGGATTATCCGCGGTACGGGAGTGAAACAATTGAGCAGTTCTTC. It codes for CASSLDYPRYGSETIEQFF.

This clone was seen only once. J is TRBJ1-1 and V is TRBV29-1, with D possibly TRBD1 on 6 matching bases. Germline V gene lookup returns CDR1 SQVTM and CDR2 ANQGSEA. The germline V and J ends were trimmed by 6 bases and 4 bases, with 12 bases remaining between them. The CDR3 sequence is 12 residues long. In DNA form, the CDR3 reads TGCAGCGTCAGGGGTTGGGCCACTGAAGCTTTCTTT. It codes for CSVRGWATEAFF.

The V and J genes are TRBV5-6 and TRBJ2-7, with 9 positions matching TRBD1. The germline gives CDR1 SGHDT, CDR2 YYEEEE. This CDR3 comprises 15 residues. J was trimmed by 2 bases and V by 3 bases; bases with no gene match: 6. This chain's CDR3 is CASSSTGTGTYEQYF. The CDR3 DNA sequence: TGTGCCAGCAGCTCTACCGGGACAGGGACCTACGAGCAGTACTTC. Combining the CDR3 with reference TRBV5-6 and TRBJ2-7 gives the whole variable domain DAGVTQSPTHLIKTRGQQVTLRCSPKSGHDTVSWYQQALGQGPQFIFQYYEEEERQRGNFPDRFSGHQFPNYSSELNVNALLLGDSALYLCASSSTGTGTYEQYFGPGTRLTVT.

The gene calls are TRBV6-1 and TRBJ2-7; TRBD2 might be the D (6 bases). Germline V gives CDR1 MNHNS, CDR2 SASEGT. V was clipped by 0 bases and J by 7 bases, with 16 bases between them. The CDR3 runs 15 residues. Written as DNA, the CDR3 is TGTGCCAGCAGTGAAGCTTTATGGCGAGGGAGGGAGCAGTACTTC. Residues: CASSEALWRGREQYF.

V usage is TRBV30 and J usage is TRBJ1-3; D unresolved. Trimming left V 3 bases short and J 0 bases short, with 9 bases between. Germline V gene data show CDR1 as GTSNPN and CDR2 as SVGIG (reference sequence). This CDR3 has 14 residues. The CDR3 loop is CAWRSSGSGNTIYF. CDR3 coding DNA: TGTGCCTGGAGGTCCTCGGGCTCTGGAAACACCATATATTTT.

This sequence joins TRBV6-5 and TRBJ1-3, with TRBD1 as a possible D gene (5 bases). The CDR3 length is 13 residues. Per the germline V gene, CDR1 is MNHEY and CDR2 is SVGAGI. Trimming left V 8 bases short and J 8 bases short, with 16 bases between. CDR3 protein: CASSQTELYTIYF. CDR3 bases: TGTGCCAGCTCCCAGACAGAACTTTACACCATATATTTT.

V and J are TRBV5-6 and TRBJ2-4; 7 bases match TRBD1. V shed 3 bases, J shed 4 bases, and the junction held 13 bases outside the gene matches. The CDR3 sequence is 17 residues long. Germline V gene data show CDR1 as SGHDT and CDR2 as YYEEEE. CDR3 in DNA: TGTGCCAGCAGCTCGAGACAGGGCCTACGAACAAAAAACATTCAGTACTTC. This encodes CASSSRQGLRTKNIQYF.

V usage is TRBV10-3 and J usage is TRBJ1-5, with D unclear. Germline CDR1 reads ENHRY; CDR2 reads SYGVKD. Trimming shortened V by 2 bases and J by 7 bases, and 12 bases separated the two germline ends. This CDR3 comprises 14 residues. The CDR3 DNA reads TGTGCCATCAGTGAGCGAGACCTCAGGCAGCCCCAGCATTTT. Its protein is CAISERDLRQPQHF.